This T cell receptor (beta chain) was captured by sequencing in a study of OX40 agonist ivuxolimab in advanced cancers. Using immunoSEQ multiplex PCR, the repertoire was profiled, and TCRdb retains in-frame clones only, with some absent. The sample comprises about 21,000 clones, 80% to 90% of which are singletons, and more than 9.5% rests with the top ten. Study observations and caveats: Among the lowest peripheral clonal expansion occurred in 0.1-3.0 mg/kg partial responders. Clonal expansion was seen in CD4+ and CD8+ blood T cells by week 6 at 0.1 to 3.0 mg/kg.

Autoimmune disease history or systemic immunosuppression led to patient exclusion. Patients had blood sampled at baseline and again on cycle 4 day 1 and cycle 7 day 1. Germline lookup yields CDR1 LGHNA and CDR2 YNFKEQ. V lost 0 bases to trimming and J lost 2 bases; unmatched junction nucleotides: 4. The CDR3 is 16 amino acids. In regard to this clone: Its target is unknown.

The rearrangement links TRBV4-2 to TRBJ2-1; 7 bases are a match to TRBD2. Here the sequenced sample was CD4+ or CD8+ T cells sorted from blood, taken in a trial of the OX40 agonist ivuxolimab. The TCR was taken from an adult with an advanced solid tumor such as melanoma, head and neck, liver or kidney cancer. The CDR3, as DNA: TGTGCCAGCAGCCAAGACGGGGGACTAACCTACAATGAGCAGTTCTTC. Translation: CASSQDGGLTYNEQFF.